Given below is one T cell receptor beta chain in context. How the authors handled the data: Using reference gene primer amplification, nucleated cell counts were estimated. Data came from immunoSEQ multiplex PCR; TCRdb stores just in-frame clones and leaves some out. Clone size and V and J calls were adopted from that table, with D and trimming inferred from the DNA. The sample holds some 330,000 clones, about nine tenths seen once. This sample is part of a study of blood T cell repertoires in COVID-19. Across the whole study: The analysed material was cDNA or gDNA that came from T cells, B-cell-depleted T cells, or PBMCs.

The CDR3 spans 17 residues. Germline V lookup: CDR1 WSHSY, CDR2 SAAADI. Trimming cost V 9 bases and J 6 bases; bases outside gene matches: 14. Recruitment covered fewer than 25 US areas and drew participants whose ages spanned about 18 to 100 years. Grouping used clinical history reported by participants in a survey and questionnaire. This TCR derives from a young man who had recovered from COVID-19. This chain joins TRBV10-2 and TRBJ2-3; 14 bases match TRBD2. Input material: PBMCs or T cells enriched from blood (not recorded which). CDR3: CASRVTGTSGRVDTQYF. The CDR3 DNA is TGCGCCAGTAGGGTCACCGGGACTAGCGGGAGAGTGGATACGCAGTATTTT.